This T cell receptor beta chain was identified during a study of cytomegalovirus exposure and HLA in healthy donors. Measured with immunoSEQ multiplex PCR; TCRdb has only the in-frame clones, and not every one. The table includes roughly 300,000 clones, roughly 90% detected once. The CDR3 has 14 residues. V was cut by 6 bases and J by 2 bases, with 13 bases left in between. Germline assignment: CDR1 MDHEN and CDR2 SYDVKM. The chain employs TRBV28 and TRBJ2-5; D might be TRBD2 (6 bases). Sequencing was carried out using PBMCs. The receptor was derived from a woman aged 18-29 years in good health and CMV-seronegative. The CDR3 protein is CASSPLALQETQYF. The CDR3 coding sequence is TGTGCCAGCAGCCCTCTAGCGCTACAAGAGACCCAGTACTTC.